This section outlines one TCR beta chain sequence together with its context. No antigen is known for it. This sample is part of a study of T cell repertoires in cytomegalovirus infection. Each CDR3 protein gets one entry after TCRdb re-called the reads with MiXCR. The sample has roughly 920,000 distinct CDR3 sequences, 31% seen once. This CDR3 spans 12 amino acids. Between the trimmed V and J ends, which lost 3 bases and 6 bases, there was a span of 8 bases. The germline gives CDR1 SGHVS, CDR2 FNYEAQ. Whole-study findings and limits: Accumulated public TCR beta family frequency recognized individuals carrying CMV together with the relevant HLA.

The TCR sequence derives from a human donor in good health (CMV status not recorded). Some clones in this sample may be carry-over from other donors' samples. The V gene is TRBV7-6, the J gene TRBJ1-1; D is unresolved. Sample: cultured CD8+ T cells from PBMCs, taken from culture after CMV antigen stimulation. CDR3: CASSFLRSEAFF. CDR3 sequence (DNA): TGTGCCAGCAGCTTCTTACGTTCTGAAGCTTTCTTT.